This T cell receptor beta chain was recorded in a study of glioma-infiltrating T cells. Across the study: Blood libraries targeted roughly 4.5- to 11-fold coverage of about one million T cells.

In this sample, this clonotype turned up many times. The antigen is unknown. The CDR3 contains 13 residues. Trimming took off 5 bases at V and 8 bases at J, with 15 bases between the two ends. In germline, CDR1 is MDHEN, CDR2 SYDVKM. The iRepertoire nested amplicon-rescue multiplex PCR amplified TCR alpha and beta CDR3s from RNA. Input was roughly 95-400 ng of tissue mRNA or PBMC total RNA. TCRdb reprocessed the multiplex PCR reads via MiXCR and lists one record per CDR3 protein. In the table there are a few hundred thousand distinct CDR3 sequences, 41% of which are singletons. Broader study findings: Tissue and blood shared very few CDR3 sequences.

The gene calls are TRBV28 and TRBJ1-1; D uncertain. This clonotype was sampled from a human donor with low-grade glioma or glioblastoma, undergoing nonglioma brain surgery, or in good health (not recorded which). The sample consisted of glioma tissue, nonneoplastic brain tissue, or PBMCs (not recorded which). This CDR3 reads CASSPVKVLEAFF. The CDR3 region has the DNA TGTGCCAGCAGTCCAGTAAAAGTCCTCGAAGCTTTCTTT. Using reference TRBV28 and TRBJ1-1 for the parts outside the CDR3, the full variable domain is DVKVTQSSRYLVKRTGEKVFLECVQDMDHENMFWYRQDPGLGLRLIYFSYDVKMKEKGDIPEGYSVSREKKERFSLILESASTNQTSMYLCASSPVKVLEAFFGQGTRLTVV.